The sequence of this T cell receptor (beta chain) was determined in a study of control samples from healthy donors and cancer patients. Assay used: immunoSEQ multiplex PCR; TCRdb lists only in-frame clones, some missing. The table includes about 20,000 clones, around nine tenths detected once. The V gene lost 2 bases and the J gene lost 1 base, with 11 bases spanning the gap. Germline CDR1 and CDR2: SGHAT and FQDESV (reference sequence). The CDR3 runs to 15 residues. This receptor was identified in a man between 60 and 75 years old with head and neck cancer. The sample taken for sequencing was PBMCs. The chain recombines TRBV11-1 with TRBJ1-1, with TRBD1 as a possible D gene (5 bases). The CDR3 reads CASSLRGGTNTEAFF. CDR3 sequence (DNA): TGTGCCAGCAGCTTAAGGGGAGGAACGAACACTGAAGCTTTCTTT.